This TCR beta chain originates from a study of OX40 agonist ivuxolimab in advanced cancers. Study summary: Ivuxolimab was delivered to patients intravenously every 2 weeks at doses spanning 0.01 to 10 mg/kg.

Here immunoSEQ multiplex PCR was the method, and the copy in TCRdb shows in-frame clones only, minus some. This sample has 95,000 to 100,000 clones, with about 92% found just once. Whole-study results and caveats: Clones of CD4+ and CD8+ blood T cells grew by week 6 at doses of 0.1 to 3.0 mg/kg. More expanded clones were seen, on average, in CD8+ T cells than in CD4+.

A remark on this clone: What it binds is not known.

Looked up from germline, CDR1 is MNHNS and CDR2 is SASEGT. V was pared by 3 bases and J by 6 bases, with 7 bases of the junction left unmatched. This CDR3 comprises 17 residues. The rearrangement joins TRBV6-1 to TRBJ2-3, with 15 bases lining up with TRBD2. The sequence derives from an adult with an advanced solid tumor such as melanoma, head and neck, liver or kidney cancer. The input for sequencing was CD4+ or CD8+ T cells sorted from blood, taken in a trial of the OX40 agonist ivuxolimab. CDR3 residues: CASSEPGLAGGGDTQYF. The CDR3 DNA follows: TGTGCCAGCAGTGAGCCGGGACTAGCGGGAGGAGGGGATACGCAGTATTTT.